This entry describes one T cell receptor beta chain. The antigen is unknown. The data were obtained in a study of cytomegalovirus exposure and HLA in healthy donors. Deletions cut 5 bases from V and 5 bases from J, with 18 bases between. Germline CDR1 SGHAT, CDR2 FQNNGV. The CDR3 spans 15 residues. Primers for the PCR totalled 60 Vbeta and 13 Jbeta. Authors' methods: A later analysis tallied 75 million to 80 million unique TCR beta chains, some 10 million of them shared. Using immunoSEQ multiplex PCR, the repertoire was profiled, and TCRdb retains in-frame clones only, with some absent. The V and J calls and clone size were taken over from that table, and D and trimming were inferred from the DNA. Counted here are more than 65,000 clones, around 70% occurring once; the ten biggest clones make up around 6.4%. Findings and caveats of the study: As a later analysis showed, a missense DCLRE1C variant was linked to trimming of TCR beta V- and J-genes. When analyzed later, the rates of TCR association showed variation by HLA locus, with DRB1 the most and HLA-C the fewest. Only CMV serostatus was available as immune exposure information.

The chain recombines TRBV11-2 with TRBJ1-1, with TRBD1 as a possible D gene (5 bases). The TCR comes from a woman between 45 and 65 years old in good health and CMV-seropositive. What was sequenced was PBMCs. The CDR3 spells CASSRRASRGTEAFF. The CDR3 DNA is TGTGCCAGCAGCCGCAGAGCCTCAAGGGGAACTGAAGCTTTCTTT.